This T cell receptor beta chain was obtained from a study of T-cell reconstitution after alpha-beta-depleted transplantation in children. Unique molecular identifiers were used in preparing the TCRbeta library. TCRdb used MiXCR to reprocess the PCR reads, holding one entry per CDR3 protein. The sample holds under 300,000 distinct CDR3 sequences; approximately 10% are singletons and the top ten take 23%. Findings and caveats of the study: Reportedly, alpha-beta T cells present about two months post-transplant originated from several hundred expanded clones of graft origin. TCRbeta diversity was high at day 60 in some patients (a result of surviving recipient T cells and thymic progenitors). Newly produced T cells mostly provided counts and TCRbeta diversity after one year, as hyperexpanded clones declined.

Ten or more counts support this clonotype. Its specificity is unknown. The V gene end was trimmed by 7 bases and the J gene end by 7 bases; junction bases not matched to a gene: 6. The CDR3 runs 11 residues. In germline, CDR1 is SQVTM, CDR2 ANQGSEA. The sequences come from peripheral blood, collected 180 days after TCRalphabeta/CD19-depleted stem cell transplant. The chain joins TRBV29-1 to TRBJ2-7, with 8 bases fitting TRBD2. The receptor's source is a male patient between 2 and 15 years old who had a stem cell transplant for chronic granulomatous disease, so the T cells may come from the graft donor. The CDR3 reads CSAGGAGEQYF. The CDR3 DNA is TGCAGCGCCGGGGGGGCGGGTGAGCAGTACTTC.